One sample yielded the 29 T cell receptor beta chains listed below, sequenced in a study of early T cells in non-severe SARS-CoV-2 infection. TCRdb fed the 5' RACE reads into MiXCR, producing one record per CDR3 protein. The sample contains under 70,000 distinct CDR3 sequences, approximately 10% of which appear only once. The sample was whole blood. These receptor sequences come from an adult who was a healthcare worker with PCR-confirmed SARS-CoV-2 infection or an uninfected control (not recorded which).

This clonotype has just a few counts. The chain is built from TRBV11-2 and TRBJ1-2; D not resolved. The CDR3 covers 12 residues. The germline CDR1 and CDR2 sequences are SGHAT and FQNNGV. V lost 4 bases and J lost 8, with 11 bases in between. CDR3: CASSSDGGGYTF. CDR3 DNA sequence: TGTGCCAGCAGCTCAGACGGCGGAGGCTACACCTTC.

This clonotype was seen at least ten times. V is TRBV7-9 and J is TRBJ2-1; D ambiguous. The CDR3 runs 12 residues. V lost 4 bases and J 6 bases, leaving 7 bases between the germline ends. Per the germline V gene, CDR1 is SEHNR and CDR2 is FQNEAQ (reference sequence). The CDR3 DNA sequence: TGTGCCAGCAGCTCCGTTATCAATGAGCAGTTCTTC. Its translation: CASSSVINEQFF.

This clonotype has a count of ten or more. The chain couples TRBV7-9 to TRBJ1-2; D ambiguous. Trimming took off 2 bases at V and 5 bases at J, with 15 bases between the two ends. The CDR3 has 15 residues. Germline assignment: CDR1 SEHNR and CDR2 FQNEAQ (reference sequence). CDR3 amino acids: CASSLSFSAFYGYTF. Here the CDR3 DNA reads TGTGCCAGCAGCTTATCGTTCAGCGCCTTTTATGGCTACACCTTC.

The chain couples TRBV6-1 to TRBJ2-7, with D perhaps TRBD2 (6 bases). V lost 8 bases and J 2 bases, leaving 19 bases between the germline ends. Germline values: CDR1 MNHNS, CDR2 SASEGT. The CDR3 loop spans 15 amino acids. The CDR3 region has the DNA TGTGCCAGCGTTTTTGGCGGGACTCAGACCTACGAGCAGTACTTC. Translation: CASVFGGTQTYEQYF.

This clonotype was detected only a few times. The chain has TRBV4-1 and TRBJ1-2; D unresolved. Germline V gene sequence: CDR1 MGHRA, CDR2 YSYEKL. CDR3 length: 15 residues. V was clipped by 0 bases and J by 0 bases, with 8 bases between them. In DNA, the CDR3 is TGCGCCAGCAGCCAAGAGGGCAGTACTAACTATGGCTACACCTTC. It yields the protein CASSQEGSTNYGYTF.

This clonotype was seen many times. The V and J genes are TRBV29-1 and TRBJ1-1; D is perhaps TRBD1 (5 bases). V was pared by 3 bases and J by 5 bases, with 7 bases between. The germline gives CDR1 SQVTM, CDR2 ANQGSEA. The CDR3 covers 11 residues. DNA of the CDR3: TGCAGCGTTGACTGGGGGACTGAAGCTTTCTTT. Protein: CSVDWGTEAFF. Variable domain in full (rest from reference TRBV29-1 and TRBJ1-1): SAVISQKPSRDICQRGTSLTIQCQVDSQVTMMFWYRQQPGQSLTLIATANQGSEATYESGFVIDKFPISRPNLTFSTLTVSNMSPEDSSIYLCSVDWGTEAFFGQGTRLTVV.

This clonotype appeared a few times. The V gene is TRBV6-6, the J gene TRBJ1-1; possibly TRBD1 for D (5 bases). The CDR3 runs to 14 residues. Germline V lookup: CDR1 MNHNY, CDR2 SVGAGI (reference sequence). V lost 5 bases, J lost 1 base, and 11 bases lay in between. The CDR3 is CASSLWGWNTEAFF. The CDR3 DNA reads as TGTGCCAGCAGTCTCTGGGGCTGGAACACTGAAGCTTTCTTT.

This clonotype was counted ten times or more. This chain connects TRBV11-2 to TRBJ2-5; D tentatively reads TRBD1 or TRBD2 (5 bases each). The germline CDR1 and CDR2 sequences are SGHAT and FQNNGV. CDR3 length: 14 amino acids. V lost 2 bases to trimming and J lost 5 bases, with 12 bases between them. DNA for the CDR3: TGTGCCAGCAGCTTATCGGGACCTGGGGAGACCCAGTACTTC. This codes for CASSLSGPGETQYF.

This clonotype was seen many times. The chain couples TRBV7-3 to TRBJ1-6; D gene uncertain. The CDR3 runs 13 residues. With 0 bases removed from V and 7 bases from J, the gap between germline ends came to 4 bases. Germline-derived CDR1 and CDR2 are SGHTA and FQGTGA. The CDR3 spells CASSLTYNSPLHF. Written as DNA, the CDR3 is TGTGCCAGCAGCTTAACGTACAATTCACCCCTCCACTTT. The full variable domain, completed using reference TRBV7-3 and TRBJ1-6, is GAGVSQTPSNKVTEKGKYVELRCDPISGHTALYWYRQSLGQGPEFLIYFQGTGAADDSGLPNDRFFAVRPEGSVSTLKIQRTERGDSAVYLCASSLTYNSPLHFGNGTRLTVT.

In this sample, this clonotype turned up a few times. The chain uses TRBV6-5 and TRBJ2-7; either TRBD1 or TRBD2 may supply D (5 bases each). The germline V and J ends were trimmed by 6 bases and 3 bases, with 12 bases remaining between them. CDR1 and CDR2 from the germline V gene are MNHEY and SVGAGI. The CDR3 runs 13 residues. The CDR3 DNA is TGTGCCAGCAGAACACTAGGGGACTACGAGCAGTACTTC. Translation gives CASRTLGDYEQYF.

This clonotype was detected ten times or more. The chain carries TRBV18 and TRBJ2-1; no clear D. Deletions cut 2 bases from V and 3 bases from J, with 11 bases between. Per the germline V gene, CDR1 is KGHSH and CDR2 is LQKENI. There are 15 residues in the CDR3. CDR3 DNA sequence: TGTGCCAGCTCACCAGGTCTAGGCTTCTACAATGAGCAGTTCTTC. Translating gives CASSPGLGFYNEQFF.

J is TRBJ2-7 and V is TRBV5-6; TRBD1 matches at 8 bases. The germline gives CDR1 SGHDT, CDR2 YYEEEE. The CDR3 has 15 amino acids. V shed 2 bases and J 2 bases; nucleotides not matched to a gene: 6. DNA for the CDR3: TGTGCCAGCAGCTTATATGGACAGGGCCCCTACGAGCAGTACTTC. The encoded protein is CASSLYGQGPYEQYF.

This clonotype was seen more than once but under ten times. The chain links TRBV5-1 to TRBJ2-2; D is uncertain. Germline-derived CDR1 and CDR2 are SGHRS and YFSETQ. This CDR3 has 14 residues. With 7 bases removed from V and 1 base from J, the gap between germline ends came to 11 bases. The CDR3 coding sequence is TGCGCCAGCGGGCAGACTCTGAACACCGGGGAGCTGTTTTTT. Protein sequence: CASGQTLNTGELFF.

This clonotype appeared many times. This CDR3 is CASRPQGARDTEAFF. The CDR3 DNA sequence: TGTGCCAGCAGGCCCCAGGGGGCGAGGGATACTGAAGCTTTCTTT. The gene calls are TRBV6-6 and TRBJ1-1; 8 nucleotides line up with TRBD1. With 6 bases clipped from V and 5 bases from J, the junction kept 11 bases outside the gene matches. Germline loops: CDR1 MNHNY, CDR2 SVGAGI (reference sequence). The CDR3 totals 15 residues.

V usage is TRBV29-1 and J usage is TRBJ2-3; D gene unclear. The CDR3 is made up of 11 amino acids. Germline V gene data show CDR1 as SQVTM and CDR2 as ANQGSEA. Trimming pared 4 bases from V and 6 bases from J, leaving 8 bases between. Here the CDR3 DNA reads TGCAGCGTTGGAGGTGGGGATACGCAGTATTTT. Its translation is CSVGGGDTQYF.

This clonotype was counted at least ten times. This chain uses TRBV7-9 with TRBJ2-7; TRBD2 matches 9 bases. The junction had 7 bases not matched to a gene; V was cut back by 5 bases and J by 2 bases. Germline values: CDR1 SEHNR, CDR2 FQNEAQ (reference sequence). The CDR3 is 15 amino acids. Here the CDR3 reads CASSRASGTPYEQYF. In DNA form, the CDR3 reads TGTGCCAGCAGCCGAGCTAGCGGGACCCCCTACGAGCAGTACTTC.

This chain uses TRBV5-4 with TRBJ1-1, with TRBD1 identical over 12 bases. J gave up 10 bases and V 5 bases, and 12 bases lay outside the gene matches. The CDR3 consists of 15 residues. The V gene's germline CDR1 is SGHNT and CDR2 YYREEE (reference sequence). The DNA for the CDR3 is TGTGCCAGCAGTTTTACCGGGACAGGGGGCGCGAGAGCTTTCTTT. It is translated as CASSFTGTGGARAFF. Together with reference TRBV5-4 and TRBJ1-1, the CDR3 gives the full variable domain: ETGVTQSPTHLIKTRGQQVTLRCSSQSGHNTVSWYQQALGQGPQFIFQYYREEENGRGNFPPRFSGLQFPNYSSELNVNALELDDSALYLCASSFTGTGGARAFFGQGTRLTVV.

The chain employs TRBV2 and TRBJ2-2; 9 nucleotides match TRBD1. After removal of 5 bases from V and 1 base from J, the junction contained 2 bases not matched to a gene. Germline-derived CDR1 and CDR2 are SNHLY and FYNNEI. CDR3 length: 15 amino acids. In DNA form, the CDR3 reads TGTGCCAGCAGTAGGGGACAGGGGAACACCGGGGAGCTGTTTTTT. Protein: CASSRGQGNTGELFF.

This clonotype has a count of ten or more. The DNA for the CDR3 is TGTGCCATCAGTGGTTCGGCCGGGGTCCAAGAGACCCAGTACTTC. It specifies CAISGSAGVQETQYF. V usage is TRBV10-3 and J usage is TRBJ2-5; D perhaps matches TRBD2 (5 bases). V shed 4 bases and J shed 1 base, with 13 bases lying between them. This CDR3 spans 15 amino acids. From germline, CDR1 is ENHRY and CDR2 SYGVKD.

This clonotype was counted only a few times. The rearrangement joins TRBV7-6 to TRBJ2-1, with 8 bases aligning to TRBD2. Unmatched junction bases numbered 5, after V lost 4 bases and J lost 0 bases. CDR1 and CDR2 (germline): SGHVS, FNYEAQ. The CDR3 runs 16 residues. The CDR3 reads CASSSRLAISYNEQFF. As DNA, the CDR3 is TGTGCCAGCAGCTCCCGACTAGCGATCTCCTACAATGAGCAGTTCTTC.

The rearrangement links TRBV7-3 to TRBJ1-1; weak D call: TRBD1 (6 bases). Trimming pared 4 bases from V and 0 bases from J, leaving 12 bases between. Germline V gene sequence: CDR1 SGHTA, CDR2 FQGTGA. The length of the CDR3 is 15 residues. CDR3 in DNA: TGTGCCAGCAGCTCACAGGGACCTGTGAACACTGAAGCTTTCTTT. It yields the protein CASSSQGPVNTEAFF.

This clonotype was counted at least ten times. The gene calls are TRBV6-5 and TRBJ1-2, with D possibly matching TRBD1 (5 bases). Trimming shortened V by 4 bases and J by 5 bases, and 14 bases separated the two germline ends. This CDR3 comprises 14 residues. The germline gives CDR1 MNHEY, CDR2 SVGAGI. As DNA, the CDR3 is TGTGCCAGCAGTTTTCGGGACGGACCTTATGGCTACACCTTC. This translates into CASSFRDGPYGYTF.

The chain carries TRBV29-1 and TRBJ1-1; maybe TRBD1 (6 bases). This CDR3 region has 12 residues. CDR1 and CDR2 from the germline V gene are SQVTM and ANQGSEA. The V gene lost 6 bases and the J gene lost 0 bases, with 8 bases spanning the gap. The CDR3 region is CSVRTVNTEAFF. CDR3 sequence (DNA): TGCAGCGTCCGGACAGTGAACACTGAAGCTTTCTTT.

The chain is built from TRBV10-3 and TRBJ2-5; no definite D call. Germline CDR1 and CDR2: ENHRY and SYGVKD. This CDR3 has 15 amino acids. V lost 1 base to trimming and J lost 2 bases, with 11 bases between them. The CDR3 spells CAISEWGSYQETQYF. Here the CDR3 DNA reads TGTGCCATCAGTGAGTGGGGTAGCTATCAAGAGACCCAGTACTTC.

This clonotype was counted ten times or more. The V gene is TRBV10-1, the J gene TRBJ1-1; D is uncertain. Germline-derived CDR1 and CDR2 are WNHNN and SYGVQD (reference sequence). The CDR3 is made up of 15 amino acids. Between the trimmed V and J ends, which lost 3 bases and 4 bases, there was a span of 15 bases. CDR3 loop: CASSEYMGPGTEAFF. DNA for the CDR3: TGCGCCAGCAGTGAATATATGGGTCCGGGCACTGAAGCTTTCTTT.

This clonotype has just a few counts. The chain carries TRBV7-9 and TRBJ2-3; the D is unclear. The V gene's germline CDR1 is SEHNR and CDR2 FQNEAQ (reference sequence). With 3 bases removed from V and 2 bases from J, the gap between germline ends came to 3 bases. This CDR3 spans 12 amino acids. This CDR3 is CASSLLTDTQYF. The CDR3 DNA reads as TGTGCCAGCAGCTTGCTCACAGATACGCAGTATTTT. Full variable domain (missing parts from reference TRBV7-9 and TRBJ2-3): DTGVSQNPRHKITKRGQNVTFRCDPISEHNRLYWYRQTLGQGPEFLTYFQNEAQLEKSRLLSDRFSAERPKGSFSTLEIQRTEQGDSAMYLCASSLLTDTQYFGPGTRLTVL.

There are many counts of this clonotype. The chain links TRBV14 to TRBJ1-5; D is unclear. The CDR3 runs to 13 residues. Trimming removed 1 base at V and 7 bases at J, with 8 bases between. Germline V gene lookup returns CDR1 SGHDN and CDR2 FVKESK. The CDR3 DNA reads TGTGCCAGCAGCCAAGGAGAGGAGCAGCCCCAGCATTTT. Translating it yields CASSQGEEQPQHF.

This clonotype was seen many times. This chain connects TRBV5-1 to TRBJ2-3, with 10 bases fitting TRBD1. CDR1 is SGHRS, CDR2 YFSETQ, per germline. CDR3 length: 16 residues. Trimming cost V 1 base and J 4 bases; bases outside gene matches: 6. The CDR3 DNA reads as TGCGCCAGCAGCTTGAGGGACAGGGGTTCGGCAGATACGCAGTATTTT. Translation gives CASSLRDRGSADTQYF. Full variable domain (rest looked up from reference TRBV5-1 and TRBJ2-3): KAGVTQTPRYLIKTRGQQVTLSCSPISGHRSVSWYQQTPGQGLQFLFEYFSETQRNKGNFPGRFSGRQFSNSRSEMNVSTLELGDSALYLCASSLRDRGSADTQYFGPGTRLTVL.

The chain couples TRBV30 to TRBJ2-3, with 13 bases that match TRBD2. The CDR3 contains 20 residues. Germline V gene lookup returns CDR1 GTSNPN and CDR2 SVGIG (reference sequence). J was trimmed by 4 bases and V by 0 bases; bases with no gene match: 16. The CDR3 sequence: CAWSVKGLAGPWVSADTQYF. The CDR3 DNA reads as TGTGCCTGGAGTGTAAAGGGACTAGCGGGGCCCTGGGTTAGCGCAGATACGCAGTATTTT.